These 2 T cell receptor beta chains share one sample of origin, sequenced in a study of CD8 T cell repertoires and HIV-1 epitope variants. Method: immunoSEQ multiplex PCR; TCRdb's copy keeps in-frame clones and lacks some. This sample has about 95,000 clones, with roughly four fifths found just once. Material: uncultured baseline CD8+ T cells from peripheral blood mononuclear cells (PBMCs). The source is a male donor with HIV.

The V call is TRBV7-3, the J call TRBJ2-5, with D tentatively TRBD2 (6 bases). V lost 5 bases and J 2 bases, leaving 15 bases between the germline ends. The CDR3 spans 15 residues. Germline assignment: CDR1 SGHTA and CDR2 FQGTGA. This CDR3 reads CASSPRWGRQETQYF. The CDR3 nucleotides read TGTGCCAGCAGCCCCCGGTGGGGGAGGCAAGAGACCCAGTACTTC.

The V gene is TRBV5-1, the J gene TRBJ1-1; D is possibly TRBD1 (6 bases). The CDR3 contains 14 residues. V lost 6 bases to trimming and J lost 3 bases, with 15 bases between them. Germline assignment: CDR1 SGHRS and CDR2 YFSETQ. The CDR3 region has the DNA TGCGCCAGCACCCCATACGGGGGCTACACTGAAGCTTTCTTT. Its protein is CASTPYGGYTEAFF. The whole variable domain, filled in from reference TRBV5-1 and TRBJ1-1, reads KAGVTQTPRYLIKTRGQQVTLSCSPISGHRSVSWYQQTPGQGLQFLFEYFSETQRNKGNFPGRFSGRQFSNSRSEMNVSTLELGDSALYLCASTPYGGYTEAFFGQGTRLTVV.